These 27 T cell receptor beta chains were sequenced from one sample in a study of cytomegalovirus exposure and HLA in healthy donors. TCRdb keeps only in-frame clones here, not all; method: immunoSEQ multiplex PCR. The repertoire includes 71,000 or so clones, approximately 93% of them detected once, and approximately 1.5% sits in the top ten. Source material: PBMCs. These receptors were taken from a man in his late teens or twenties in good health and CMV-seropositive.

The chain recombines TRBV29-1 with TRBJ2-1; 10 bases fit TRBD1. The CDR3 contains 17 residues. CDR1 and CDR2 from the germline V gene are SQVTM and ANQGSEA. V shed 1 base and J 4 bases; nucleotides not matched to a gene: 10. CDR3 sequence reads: CSVEATRQGAVYNEQFF. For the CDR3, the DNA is TGCAGCGTTGAAGCTACTAGACAGGGGGCGGTTTACAATGAGCAGTTCTTC.

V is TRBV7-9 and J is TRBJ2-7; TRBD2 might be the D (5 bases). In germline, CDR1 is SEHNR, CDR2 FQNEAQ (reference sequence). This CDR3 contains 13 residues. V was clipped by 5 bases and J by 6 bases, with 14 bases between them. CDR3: CASSGRGVLEQYF. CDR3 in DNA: TGTGCCAGCAGCGGGAGAGGAGTCCTCGAGCAGTACTTC. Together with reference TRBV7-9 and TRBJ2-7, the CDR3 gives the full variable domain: DTGVSQNPRHKITKRGQNVTFRCDPISEHNRLYWYRQTLGQGPEFLTYFQNEAQLEKSRLLSDRFSAERPKGSFSTLEIQRTEQGDSAMYLCASSGRGVLEQYFGPGTRLTVT.

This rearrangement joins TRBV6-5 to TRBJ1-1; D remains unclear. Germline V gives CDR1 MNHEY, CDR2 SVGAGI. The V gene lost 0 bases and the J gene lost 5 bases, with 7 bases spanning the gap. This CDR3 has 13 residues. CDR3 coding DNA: TGTGCCAGCAGTTACTCGGGAGGAACTGAAGCTTTCTTT. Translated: CASSYSGGTEAFF.

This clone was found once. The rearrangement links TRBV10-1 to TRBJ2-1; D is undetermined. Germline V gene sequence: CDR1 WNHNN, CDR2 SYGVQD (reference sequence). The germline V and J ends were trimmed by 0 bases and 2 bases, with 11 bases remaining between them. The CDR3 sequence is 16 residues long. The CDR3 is CASSESRRMTYNEQFF. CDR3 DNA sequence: TGCGCCAGCAGTGAGTCGAGGCGGATGACCTACAATGAGCAGTTCTTC.

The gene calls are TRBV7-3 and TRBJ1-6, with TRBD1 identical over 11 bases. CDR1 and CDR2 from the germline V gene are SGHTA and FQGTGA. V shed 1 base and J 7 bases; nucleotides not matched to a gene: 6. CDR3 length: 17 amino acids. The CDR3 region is CASSLKVWTGGNSPLHF. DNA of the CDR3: TGTGCCAGCAGCTTAAAGGTGTGGACAGGGGGCAATTCACCCCTCCACTTT.

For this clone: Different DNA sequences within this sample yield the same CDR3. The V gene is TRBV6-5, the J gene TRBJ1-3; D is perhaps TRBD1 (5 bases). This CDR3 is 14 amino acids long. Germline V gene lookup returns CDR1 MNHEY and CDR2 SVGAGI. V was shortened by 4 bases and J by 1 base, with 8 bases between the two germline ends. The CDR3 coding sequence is TGTGCCAGCAGTTCCGGGGGGTCTGGAAACACCATATATTTT. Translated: CASSSGGSGNTIYF.

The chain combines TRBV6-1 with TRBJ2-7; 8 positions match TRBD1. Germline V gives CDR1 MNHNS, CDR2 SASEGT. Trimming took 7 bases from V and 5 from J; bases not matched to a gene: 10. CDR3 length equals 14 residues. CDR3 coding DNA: TGTGCCAGCACCAGAGGACAGGGATTCGACGAGCAGTACTTC. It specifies CASTRGQGFDEQYF.

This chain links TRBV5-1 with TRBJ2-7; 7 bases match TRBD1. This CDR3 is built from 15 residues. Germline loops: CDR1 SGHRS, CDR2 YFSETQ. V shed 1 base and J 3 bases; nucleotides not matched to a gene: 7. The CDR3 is CASSLKTTGRYEQYF. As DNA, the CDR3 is TGCGCCAGCAGCTTGAAGACGACAGGGCGCTACGAGCAGTACTTC.

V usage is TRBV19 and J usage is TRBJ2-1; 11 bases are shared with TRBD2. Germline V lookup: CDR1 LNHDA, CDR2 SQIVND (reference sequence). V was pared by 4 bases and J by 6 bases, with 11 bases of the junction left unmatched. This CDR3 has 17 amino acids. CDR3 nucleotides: TGTGCCAGTAGTACCTCTTTACTAGCGGGAGACCTCAATGAGCAGTTCTTC. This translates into CASSTSLLAGDLNEQFF.

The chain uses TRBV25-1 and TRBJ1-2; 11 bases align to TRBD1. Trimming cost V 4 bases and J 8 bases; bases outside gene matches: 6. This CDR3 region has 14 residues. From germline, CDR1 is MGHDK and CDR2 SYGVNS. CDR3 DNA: TGTGCCAGCAGTGCGGACAGGGGGCTTAGCGGCTACACCTTC. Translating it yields CASSADRGLSGYTF.

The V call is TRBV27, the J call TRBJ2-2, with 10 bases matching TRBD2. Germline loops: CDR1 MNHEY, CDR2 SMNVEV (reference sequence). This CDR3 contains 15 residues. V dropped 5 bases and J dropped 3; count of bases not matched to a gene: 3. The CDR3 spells CASSAGTSDTGELFF. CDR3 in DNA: TGTGCCAGCAGTGCAGGGACTAGCGACACCGGGGAGCTGTTTTTT.

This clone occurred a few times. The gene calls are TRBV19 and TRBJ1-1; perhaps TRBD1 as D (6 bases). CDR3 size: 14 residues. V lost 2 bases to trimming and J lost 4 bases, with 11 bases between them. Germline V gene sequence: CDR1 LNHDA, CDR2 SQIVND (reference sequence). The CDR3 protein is CASSIRGFGTEAFF. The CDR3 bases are TGTGCCAGTAGTATAAGGGGGTTCGGCACTGAAGCTTTCTTT.

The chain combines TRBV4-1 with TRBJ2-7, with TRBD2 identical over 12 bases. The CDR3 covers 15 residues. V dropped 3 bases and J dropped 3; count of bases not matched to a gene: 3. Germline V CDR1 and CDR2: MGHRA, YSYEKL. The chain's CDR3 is CASSHRLAGDYEQYF. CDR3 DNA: TGCGCCAGCAGCCACCGACTAGCGGGGGACTACGAGCAGTACTTC.

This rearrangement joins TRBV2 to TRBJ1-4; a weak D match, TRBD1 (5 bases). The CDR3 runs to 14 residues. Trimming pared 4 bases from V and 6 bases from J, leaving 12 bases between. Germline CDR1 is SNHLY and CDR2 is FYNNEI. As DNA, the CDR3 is TGTGCCAGCAGTGTGCAGGGATCGGATGAAAAACTGTTTTTT. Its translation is CASSVQGSDEKLFF.

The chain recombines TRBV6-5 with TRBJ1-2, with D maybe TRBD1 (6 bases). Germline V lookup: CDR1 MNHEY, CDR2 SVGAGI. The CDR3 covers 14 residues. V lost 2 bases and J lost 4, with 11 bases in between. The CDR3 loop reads CASSYGGQSYGYTF. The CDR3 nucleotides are TGTGCCAGCAGTTACGGCGGACAGAGCTATGGCTACACCTTC.

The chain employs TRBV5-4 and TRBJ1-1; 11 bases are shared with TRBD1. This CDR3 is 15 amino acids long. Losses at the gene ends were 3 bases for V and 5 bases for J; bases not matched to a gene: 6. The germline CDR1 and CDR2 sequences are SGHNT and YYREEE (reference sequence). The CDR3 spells CASSSGQGVGTEAFF. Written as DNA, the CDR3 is TGTGCCAGCAGCTCGGGACAGGGGGTAGGGACTGAAGCTTTCTTT.

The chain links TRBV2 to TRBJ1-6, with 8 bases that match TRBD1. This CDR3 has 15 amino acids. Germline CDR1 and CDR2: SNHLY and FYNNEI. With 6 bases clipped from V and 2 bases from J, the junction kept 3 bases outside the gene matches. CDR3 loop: CASRDRVAYNSPLHF. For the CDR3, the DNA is TGTGCCAGCAGGGACAGGGTCGCCTATAATTCACCCCTCCACTTT.

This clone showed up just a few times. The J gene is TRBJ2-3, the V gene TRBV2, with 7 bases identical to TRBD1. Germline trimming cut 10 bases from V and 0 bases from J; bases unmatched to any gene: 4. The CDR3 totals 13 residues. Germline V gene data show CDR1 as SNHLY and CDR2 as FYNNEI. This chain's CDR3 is CATRRGSTDTQYF. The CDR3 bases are TGTGCCACCCGCAGGGGGAGCACAGATACGCAGTATTTT.

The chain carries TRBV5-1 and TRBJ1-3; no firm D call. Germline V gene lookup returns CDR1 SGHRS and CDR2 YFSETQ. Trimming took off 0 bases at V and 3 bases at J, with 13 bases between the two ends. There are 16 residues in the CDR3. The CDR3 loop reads CASSLVEGGIGNTIYF. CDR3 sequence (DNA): TGCGCCAGCAGCTTGGTCGAGGGAGGGATTGGAAACACCATATATTTT.

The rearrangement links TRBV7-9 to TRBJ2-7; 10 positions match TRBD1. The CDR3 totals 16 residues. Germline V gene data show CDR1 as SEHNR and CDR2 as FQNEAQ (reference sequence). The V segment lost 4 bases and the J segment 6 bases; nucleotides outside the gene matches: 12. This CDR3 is CASSSRRTGGSGEQYF. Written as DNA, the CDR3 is TGTGCCAGCAGCTCAAGAAGGACAGGGGGAAGCGGCGAGCAGTACTTC.

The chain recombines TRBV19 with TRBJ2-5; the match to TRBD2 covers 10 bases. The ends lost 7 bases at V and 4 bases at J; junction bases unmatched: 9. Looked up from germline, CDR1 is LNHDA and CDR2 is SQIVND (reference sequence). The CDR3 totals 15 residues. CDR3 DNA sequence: TGTGCCAGTAACACCCGACTAGCGGGTTTAGAGACCCAGTACTTC. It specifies CASNTRLAGLETQYF.

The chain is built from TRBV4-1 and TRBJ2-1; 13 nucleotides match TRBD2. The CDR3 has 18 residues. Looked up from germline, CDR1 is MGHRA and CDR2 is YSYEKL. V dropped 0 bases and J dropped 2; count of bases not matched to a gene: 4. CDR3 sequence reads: CASSQDPGLAGPYNEQFF. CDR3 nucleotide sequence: TGCGCCAGCAGCCAAGATCCGGGACTAGCGGGACCCTACAATGAGCAGTTCTTC.

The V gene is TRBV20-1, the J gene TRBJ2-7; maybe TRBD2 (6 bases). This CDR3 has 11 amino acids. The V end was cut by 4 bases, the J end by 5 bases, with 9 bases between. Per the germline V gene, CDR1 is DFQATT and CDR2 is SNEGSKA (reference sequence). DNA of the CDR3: TGCAGTGCTACACTAGCTCACGAGCAGTACTTC. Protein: CSATLAHEQYF.

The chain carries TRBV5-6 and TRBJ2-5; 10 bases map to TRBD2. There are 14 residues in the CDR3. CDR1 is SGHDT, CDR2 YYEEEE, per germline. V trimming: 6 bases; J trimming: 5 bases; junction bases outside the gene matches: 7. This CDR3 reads CASIRAGGMETQYF. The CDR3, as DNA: TGTGCCAGCATCCGAGCGGGGGGGATGGAGACCCAGTACTTC.

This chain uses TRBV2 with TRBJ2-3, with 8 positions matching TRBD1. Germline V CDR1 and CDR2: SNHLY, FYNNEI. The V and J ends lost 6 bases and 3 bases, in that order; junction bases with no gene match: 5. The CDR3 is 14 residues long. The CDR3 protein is CASRGDRGTDTQYF. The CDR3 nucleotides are TGTGCCAGCAGGGGTGACAGGGGAACAGATACGCAGTATTTT. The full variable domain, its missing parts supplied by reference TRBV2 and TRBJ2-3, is EPEVTQTPSHQVTQMGQEVILRCVPISNHLYFYWYRQILGQKVEFLVSFYNNEISEKSEIFDDQFSVERPDGSNFTLKIRSTKLEDSAMYFCASRGDRGTDTQYFGPGTRLTVL.

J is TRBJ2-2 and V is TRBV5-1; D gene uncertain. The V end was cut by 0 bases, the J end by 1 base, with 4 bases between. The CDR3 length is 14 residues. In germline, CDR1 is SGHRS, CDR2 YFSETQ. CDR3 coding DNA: TGCGCCAGCAGCTTGGCGGGGAACACCGGGGAGCTGTTTTTT. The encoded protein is CASSLAGNTGELFF.

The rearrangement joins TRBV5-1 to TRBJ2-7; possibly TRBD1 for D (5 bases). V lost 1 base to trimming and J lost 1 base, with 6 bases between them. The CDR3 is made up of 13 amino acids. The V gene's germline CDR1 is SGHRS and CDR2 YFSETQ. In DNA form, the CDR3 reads TGCGCCAGCAGCTTGAGGGGATCCTACGAGCAGTACTTC. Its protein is CASSLRGSYEQYF. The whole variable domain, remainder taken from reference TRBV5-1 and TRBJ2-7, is KAGVTQTPRYLIKTRGQQVTLSCSPISGHRSVSWYQQTPGQGLQFLFEYFSETQRNKGNFPGRFSGRQFSNSRSEMNVSTLELGDSALYLCASSLRGSYEQYFGPGTRLTVT.